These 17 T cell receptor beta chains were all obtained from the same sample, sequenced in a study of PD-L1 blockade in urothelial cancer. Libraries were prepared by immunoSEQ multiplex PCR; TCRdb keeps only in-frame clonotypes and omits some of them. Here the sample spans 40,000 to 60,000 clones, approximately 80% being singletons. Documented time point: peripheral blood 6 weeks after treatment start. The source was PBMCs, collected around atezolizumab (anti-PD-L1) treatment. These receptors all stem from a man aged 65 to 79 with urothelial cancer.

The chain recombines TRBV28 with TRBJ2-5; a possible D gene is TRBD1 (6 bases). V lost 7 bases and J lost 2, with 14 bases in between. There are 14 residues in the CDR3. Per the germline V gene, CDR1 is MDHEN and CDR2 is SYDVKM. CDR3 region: CASTQDSGQETQYF. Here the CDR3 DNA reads TGTGCCAGCACCCAGGACAGCGGACAAGAGACCCAGTACTTC.

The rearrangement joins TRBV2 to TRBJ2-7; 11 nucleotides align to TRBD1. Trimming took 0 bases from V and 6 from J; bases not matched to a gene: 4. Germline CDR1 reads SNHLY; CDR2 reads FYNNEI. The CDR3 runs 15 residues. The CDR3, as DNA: TGTGCCAGCAGTGAAGCTCGGACAGGGGGCATCGAGCAGTACTTC. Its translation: CASSEARTGGIEQYF. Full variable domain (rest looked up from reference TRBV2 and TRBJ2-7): EPEVTQTPSHQVTQMGQEVILRCVPISNHLYFYWYRQILGQKVEFLVSFYNNEISEKSEIFDDQFSVERPDGSNFTLKIRSTKLEDSAMYFCASSEARTGGIEQYFGPGTRLTVT.

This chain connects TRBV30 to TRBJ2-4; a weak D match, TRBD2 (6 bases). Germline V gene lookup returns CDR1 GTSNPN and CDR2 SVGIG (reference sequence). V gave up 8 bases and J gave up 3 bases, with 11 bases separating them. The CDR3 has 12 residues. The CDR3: CAAGTRKNIQYF. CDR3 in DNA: TGTGCCGCCGGGACTCGCAAAAACATTCAGTACTTC.

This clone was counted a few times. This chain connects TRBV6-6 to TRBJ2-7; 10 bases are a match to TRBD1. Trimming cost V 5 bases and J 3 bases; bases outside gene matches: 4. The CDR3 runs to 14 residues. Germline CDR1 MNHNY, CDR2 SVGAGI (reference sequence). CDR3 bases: TGTGCCAGCAGTGGGACAGGGGCCTTCTACGAGCAGTACTTC. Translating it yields CASSGTGAFYEQYF.

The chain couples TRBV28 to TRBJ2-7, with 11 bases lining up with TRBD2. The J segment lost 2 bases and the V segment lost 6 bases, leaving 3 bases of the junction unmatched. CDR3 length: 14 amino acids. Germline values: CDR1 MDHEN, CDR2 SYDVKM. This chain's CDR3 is CASRVAGGTYEQYF. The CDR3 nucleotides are TGTGCCAGCAGAGTAGCGGGAGGGACCTACGAGCAGTACTTC.

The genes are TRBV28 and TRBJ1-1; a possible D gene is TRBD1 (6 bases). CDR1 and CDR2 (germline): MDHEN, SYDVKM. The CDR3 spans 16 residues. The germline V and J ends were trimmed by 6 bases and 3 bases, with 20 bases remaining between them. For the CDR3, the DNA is TGTGCCAGCAGCCGGACCCAGGGGTATGGGGACACTGAAGCTTTCTTT. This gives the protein CASSRTQGYGDTEAFF.

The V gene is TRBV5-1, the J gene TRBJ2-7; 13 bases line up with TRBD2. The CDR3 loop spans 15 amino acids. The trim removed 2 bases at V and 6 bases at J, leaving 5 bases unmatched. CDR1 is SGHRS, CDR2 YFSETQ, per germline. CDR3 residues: CASSLSTSGRGEQYF. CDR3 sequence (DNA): TGCGCCAGCAGCTTATCAACTAGCGGGAGGGGCGAGCAGTACTTC.

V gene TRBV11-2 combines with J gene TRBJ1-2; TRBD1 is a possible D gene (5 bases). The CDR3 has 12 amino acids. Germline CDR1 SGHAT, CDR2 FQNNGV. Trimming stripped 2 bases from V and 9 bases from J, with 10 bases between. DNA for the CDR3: TGTGCCAGCAGCTTATTGGGGGGTAGCTACACCTTC. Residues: CASSLLGGSYTF. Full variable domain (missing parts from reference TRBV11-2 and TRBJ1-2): EAGVAQSPRYKIIEKRQSVAFWCNPISGHATLYWYQQILGQGPKLLIQFQNNGVVDDSQLPKDRFSAERLKGVDSTLKIQPAKLEDSAVYLCASSLLGGSYTFGSGTRLTVV.

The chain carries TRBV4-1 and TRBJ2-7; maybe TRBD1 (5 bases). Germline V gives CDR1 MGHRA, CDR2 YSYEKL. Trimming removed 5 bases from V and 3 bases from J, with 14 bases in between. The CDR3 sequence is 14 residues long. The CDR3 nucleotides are TGCGCCAGCAGCGCAGCCCAGGGTGGCTACGAGCAGTACTTC. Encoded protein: CASSAAQGGYEQYF.

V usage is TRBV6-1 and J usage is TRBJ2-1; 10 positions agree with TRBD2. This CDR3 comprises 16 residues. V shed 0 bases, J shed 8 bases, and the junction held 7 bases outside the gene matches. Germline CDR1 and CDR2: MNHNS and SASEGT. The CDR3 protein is CASSEATSGKGHEQFF. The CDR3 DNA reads TGTGCCAGCAGTGAAGCTACTAGCGGGAAGGGGCATGAGCAGTTCTTC.

CDR3 sequence: CASNGGSSYNEQFF. The CDR3 region has the DNA TGTGCCAGCAATGGCGGCTCCTCCTACAATGAGCAGTTCTTC. The chain uses TRBV28 and TRBJ2-1; D is unresolved. Germline V CDR1 and CDR2: MDHEN, SYDVKM. The CDR3 extends over 14 amino acids. Trimming stripped 7 bases from V and 0 bases from J, with 10 bases between.

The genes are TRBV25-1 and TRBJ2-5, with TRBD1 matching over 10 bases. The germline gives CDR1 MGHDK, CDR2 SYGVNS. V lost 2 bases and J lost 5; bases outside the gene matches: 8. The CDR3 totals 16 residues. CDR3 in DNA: TGTGCCAGCAGTGAAAGTCCGGGACAGGGGAGGGAGACCCAGTACTTC. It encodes CASSESPGQGRETQYF. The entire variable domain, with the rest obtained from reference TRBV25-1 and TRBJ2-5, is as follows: EADIYQTPRYLVIGTGKKITLECSQTMGHDKMYWYQQDPGMELHLIHYSYGVNSTEKGDLSSESTVSRIRTEHFPLTLESARPSHTSQYLCASSESPGQGRETQYFGPGTRLLVL.

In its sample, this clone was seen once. The DNA of the CDR3 is TGTGCCAGCAGAAACGGACAGGGTTCCTCTGGAAACACCATATATTTT. Amino acids: CASRNGQGSSGNTIYF. The chain couples TRBV6-6 to TRBJ1-3, with 8 bases lining up with TRBD1. This CDR3 has 16 amino acids. J lost 0 bases, V lost 6 bases, and 7 bases had no gene match. The germline V gene has CDR1 MNHNY and CDR2 SVGAGI (reference sequence).

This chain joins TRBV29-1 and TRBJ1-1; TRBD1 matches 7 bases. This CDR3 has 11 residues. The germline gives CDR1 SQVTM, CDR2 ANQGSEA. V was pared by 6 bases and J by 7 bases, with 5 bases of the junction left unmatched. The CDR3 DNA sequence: TGCAGCGTAGGGACAGCTTATGAAGCTTTCTTT. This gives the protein CSVGTAYEAFF.

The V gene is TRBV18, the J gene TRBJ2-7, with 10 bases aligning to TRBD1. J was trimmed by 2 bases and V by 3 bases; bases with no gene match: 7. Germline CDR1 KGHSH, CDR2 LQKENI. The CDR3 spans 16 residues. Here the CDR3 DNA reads TGTGCCAGCTCACCGACAGGGGGCAGGGGGCCCTACGAGCAGTACTTC. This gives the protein CASSPTGGRGPYEQYF.

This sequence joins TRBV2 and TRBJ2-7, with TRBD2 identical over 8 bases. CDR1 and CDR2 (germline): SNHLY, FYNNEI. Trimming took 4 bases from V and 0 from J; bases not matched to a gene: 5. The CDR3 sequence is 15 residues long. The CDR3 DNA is TGTGCCAGCAGTGGATCGACTAGCGACTCCTACGAGCAGTACTTC. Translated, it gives CASSGSTSDSYEQYF.

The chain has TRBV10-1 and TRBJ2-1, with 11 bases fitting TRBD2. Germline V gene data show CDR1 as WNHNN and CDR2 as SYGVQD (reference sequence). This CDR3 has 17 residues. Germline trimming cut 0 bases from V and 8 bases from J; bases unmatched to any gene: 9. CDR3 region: CASSESTSSGRKDEQFF. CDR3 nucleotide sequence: TGCGCCAGCAGTGAGTCGACGTCTAGCGGGAGGAAAGATGAGCAGTTCTTC.